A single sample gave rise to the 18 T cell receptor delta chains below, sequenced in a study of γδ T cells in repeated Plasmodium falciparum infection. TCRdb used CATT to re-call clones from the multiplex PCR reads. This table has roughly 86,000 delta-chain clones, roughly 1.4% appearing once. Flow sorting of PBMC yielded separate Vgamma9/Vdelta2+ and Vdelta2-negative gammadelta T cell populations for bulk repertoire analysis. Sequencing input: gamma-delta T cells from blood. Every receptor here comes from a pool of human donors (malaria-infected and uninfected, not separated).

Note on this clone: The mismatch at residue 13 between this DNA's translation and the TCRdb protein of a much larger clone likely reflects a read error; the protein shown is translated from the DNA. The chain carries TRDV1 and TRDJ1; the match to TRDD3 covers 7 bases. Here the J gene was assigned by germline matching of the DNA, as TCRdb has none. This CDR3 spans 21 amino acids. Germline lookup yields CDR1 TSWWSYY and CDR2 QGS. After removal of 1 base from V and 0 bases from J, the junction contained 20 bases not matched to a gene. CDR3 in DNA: TGTGCTCTTGGGGAACGCCGGTACTGGGGATCCGTTGCGTTGTACACCGATAAACTCATCTTT. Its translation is CALGERRYWGSVALYTDKLIF.

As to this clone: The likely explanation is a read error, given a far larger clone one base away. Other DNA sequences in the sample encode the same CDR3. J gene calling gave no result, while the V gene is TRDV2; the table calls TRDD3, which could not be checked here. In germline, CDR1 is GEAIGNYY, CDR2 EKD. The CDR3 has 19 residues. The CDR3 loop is CACDTVQLGDTAGTDKLIF. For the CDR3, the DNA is TGTGCCTGTGACACCGTGCAACTGGGGGATACGGCGGGGACCGATAAGCTCATCTTT.

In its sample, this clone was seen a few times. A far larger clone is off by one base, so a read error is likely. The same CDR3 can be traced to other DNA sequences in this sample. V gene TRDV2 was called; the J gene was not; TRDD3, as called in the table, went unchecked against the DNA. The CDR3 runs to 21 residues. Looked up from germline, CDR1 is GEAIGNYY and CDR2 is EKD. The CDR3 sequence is CACDTLPVGDNRPGDTDKLIF. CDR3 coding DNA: TGTGCCTGTGACACCCTCCCTGTGGGGGATAACCGTCCGGGAGACACCGATAAACTCATCTTC.

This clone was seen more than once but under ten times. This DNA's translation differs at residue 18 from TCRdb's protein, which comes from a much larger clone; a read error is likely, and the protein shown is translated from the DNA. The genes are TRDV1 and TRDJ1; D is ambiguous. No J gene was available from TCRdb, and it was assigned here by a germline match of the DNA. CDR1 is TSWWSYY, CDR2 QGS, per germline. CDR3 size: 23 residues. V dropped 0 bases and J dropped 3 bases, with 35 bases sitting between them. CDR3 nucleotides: TGTGCTCTTGGGGAACTAAGTACTTTGACAGTACTCCATGCGCCAATTTACGCCGATAAACTCATCTTT. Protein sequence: CALGELSTLTVLHAPIYADKLIF.

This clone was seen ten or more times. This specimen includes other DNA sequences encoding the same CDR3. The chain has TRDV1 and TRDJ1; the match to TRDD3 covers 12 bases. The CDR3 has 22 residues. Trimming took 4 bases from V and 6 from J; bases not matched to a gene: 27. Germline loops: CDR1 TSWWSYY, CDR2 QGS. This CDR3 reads CALGASPIPYWGIQSSNHKLIF. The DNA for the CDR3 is TGTGCTCTTGGGGCCTCTCCAATTCCCTACTGGGGGATACAGTCCTCAAATCATAAACTCATCTTT.

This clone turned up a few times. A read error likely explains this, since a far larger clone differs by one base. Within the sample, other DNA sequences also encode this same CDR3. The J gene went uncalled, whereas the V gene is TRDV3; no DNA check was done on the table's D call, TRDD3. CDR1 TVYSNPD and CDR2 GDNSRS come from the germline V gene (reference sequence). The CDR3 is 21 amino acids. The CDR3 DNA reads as TGTGCCTTTAAATCGGCGGCGGCGACTGGGGGATACAGGGGGTACACCGATAAACTTATCTTT. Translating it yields CAFKSAAATGGYRGYTDKLIF.

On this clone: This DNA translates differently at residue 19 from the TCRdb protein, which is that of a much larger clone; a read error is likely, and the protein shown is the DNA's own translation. CDR3: CALGGRGSFWGIHYTDKLTF. The DNA of the CDR3 is TGTGCTCTTGGGGGGAGGGGTTCTTTCTGGGGGATTCATTACACCGATAAACTCACCTTT. No J gene was assigned, while the V gene was called as TRDV1; the listed D gene, TRDD3, was not tested against the DNA. CDR1 TSWWSYY and CDR2 QGS come from the germline V gene. The CDR3 runs to 20 residues.

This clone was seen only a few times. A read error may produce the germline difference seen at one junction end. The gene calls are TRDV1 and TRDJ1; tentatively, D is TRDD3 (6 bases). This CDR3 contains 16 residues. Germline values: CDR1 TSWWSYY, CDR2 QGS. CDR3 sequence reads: CAPGEGPLLLIDKLIF. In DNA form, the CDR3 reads TGTGCTCCTGGGGAGGGGCCGCTCCTTCTTATTGATAAGCTCATCTTT.

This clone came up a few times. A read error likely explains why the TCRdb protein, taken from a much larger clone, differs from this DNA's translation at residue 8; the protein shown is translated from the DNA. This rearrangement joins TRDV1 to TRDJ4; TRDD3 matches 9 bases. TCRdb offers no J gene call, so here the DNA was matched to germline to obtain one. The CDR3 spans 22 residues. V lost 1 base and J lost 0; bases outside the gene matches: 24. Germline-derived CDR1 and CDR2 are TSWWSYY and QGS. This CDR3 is CALGEPSRGLRTWGIPTRPLIF. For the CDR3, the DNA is TGTGCTCTTGGGGAACCATCCCGTGGCCTACGTACCTGGGGGATCCCAACCAGACCCCTGATCTTT.

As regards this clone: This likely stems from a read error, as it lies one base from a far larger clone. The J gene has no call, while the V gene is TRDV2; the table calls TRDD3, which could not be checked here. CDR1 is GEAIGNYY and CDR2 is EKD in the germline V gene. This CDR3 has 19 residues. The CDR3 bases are TGTGCCTGTGACACCGTTCCCCTACTGGGGGATACAGGCACCGGTAAACTCATCTTC. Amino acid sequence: CACDTVPLLGDTGTGKLIF.

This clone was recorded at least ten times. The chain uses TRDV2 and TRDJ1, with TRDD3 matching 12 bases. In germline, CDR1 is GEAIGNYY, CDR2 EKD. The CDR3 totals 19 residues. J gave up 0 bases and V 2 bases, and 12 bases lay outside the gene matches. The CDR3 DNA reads TGTGCCTGTGACAAAGAAGTACTGGGGGATACCTTGTACACCGATAAACTCATCTTT. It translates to CACDKEVLGDTLYTDKLIF.

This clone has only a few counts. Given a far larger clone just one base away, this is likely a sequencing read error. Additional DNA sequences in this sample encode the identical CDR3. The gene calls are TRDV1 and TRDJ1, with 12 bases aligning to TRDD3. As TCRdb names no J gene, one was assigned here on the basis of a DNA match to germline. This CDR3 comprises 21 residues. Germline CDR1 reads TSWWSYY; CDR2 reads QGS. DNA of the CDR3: TGTGCTCTCGGGGAACTTCCCTCCCCGACTGGGGGATACCCCCCTTCCGATAAACTCATCTTT. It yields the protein CALGELPSPTGGYPPSDKLIF.

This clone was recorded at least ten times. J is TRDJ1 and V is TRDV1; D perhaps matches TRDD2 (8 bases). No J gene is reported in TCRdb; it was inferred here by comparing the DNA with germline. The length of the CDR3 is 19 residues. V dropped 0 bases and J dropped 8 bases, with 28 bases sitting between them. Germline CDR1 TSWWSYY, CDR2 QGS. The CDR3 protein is CALGELESLPKHWGGKLIF. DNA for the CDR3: TGTGCTCTTGGGGAACTGGAAAGCCTTCCTAAGCACTGGGGCGGAAAACTCATCTTT.

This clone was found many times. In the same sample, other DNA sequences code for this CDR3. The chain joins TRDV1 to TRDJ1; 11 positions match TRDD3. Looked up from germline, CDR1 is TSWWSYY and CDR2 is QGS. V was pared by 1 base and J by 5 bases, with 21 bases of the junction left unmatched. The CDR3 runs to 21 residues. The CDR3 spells CALGERNQTTYWGIKVDKLIF. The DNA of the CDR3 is TGTGCTCTTGGGGAACGTAACCAAACTACGTACTGGGGGATAAAGGTGGATAAACTCATCTTT.

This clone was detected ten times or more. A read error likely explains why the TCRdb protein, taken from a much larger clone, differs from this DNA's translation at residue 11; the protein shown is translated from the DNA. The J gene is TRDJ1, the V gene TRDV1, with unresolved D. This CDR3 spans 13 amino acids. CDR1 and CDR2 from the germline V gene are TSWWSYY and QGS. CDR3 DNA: TGTGCTCTTGGGACAACACACACCGATAAACCCATCTTT. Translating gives CALGTTHTDKPIF.

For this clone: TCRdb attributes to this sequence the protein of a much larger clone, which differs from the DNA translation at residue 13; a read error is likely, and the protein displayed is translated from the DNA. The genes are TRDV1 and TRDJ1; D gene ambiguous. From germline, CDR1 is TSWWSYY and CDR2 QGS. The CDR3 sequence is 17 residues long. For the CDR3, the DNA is TGTGCTCTTGGGGAACGGGAGGTACTGAAGTACACCGGTAAACTCATCTTT. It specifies CALGEREVLKYTGKLIF.

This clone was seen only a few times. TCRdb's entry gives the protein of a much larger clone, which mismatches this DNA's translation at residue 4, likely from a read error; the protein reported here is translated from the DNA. The CDR3 region is CACGTQESNGVHSWDTRQMFF. The CDR3 DNA follows: TGTGCCTGTGGCACGCAAGAGTCAAATGGGGTTCACTCCTGGGACACCCGACAGATGTTTTTC. The chain uses TRDV2 and TRDJ3; D is possibly TRDD3 (5 bases). Matching the DNA to germline supplied the J gene, which TCRdb does not give. This CDR3 spans 21 amino acids. Germline V CDR1 and CDR2: GEAIGNYY, EKD. The V gene lost 5 bases and the J gene lost 0 bases, with 25 bases spanning the gap.

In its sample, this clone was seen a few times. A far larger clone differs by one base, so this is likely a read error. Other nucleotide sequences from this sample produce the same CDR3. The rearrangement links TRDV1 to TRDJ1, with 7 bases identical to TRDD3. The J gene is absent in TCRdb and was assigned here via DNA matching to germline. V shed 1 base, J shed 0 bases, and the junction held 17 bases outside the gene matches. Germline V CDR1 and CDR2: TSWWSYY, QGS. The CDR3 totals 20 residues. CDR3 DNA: TGTGCTCTTGGGGAACCCTTATACGACTTGGGGGACCTTTACACCGATAAACTCATCTTT. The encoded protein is CALGEPLYDLGDLYTDKLIF.